Sequencing of this T cell receptor beta chain was carried out in a study of CD8 T cells in Susac syndrome (dated 2019 in TCRdb). In the study overall: Of the Susac syndrome patients who were sequenced, six had clinically active disease and 8 or 9 were in clinical remission. Susac syndrome patients were therapy-naive, on corticosteroids (some also receiving IVIg), or on IVIg alone at blood withdrawal. The study used repertoire sequencing to test whether antigen drove CD8+ T cell activation and differentiation in Susac syndrome. The clonality of the CD8+ T cell repertoire was compared across around twelve healthy donors, roughly 14 Susac syndrome patients and 15 multiple sclerosis patients. The study at large found these results: The study acknowledged that relatively few individuals were included in the TCR sequencing and HLA analysis. In the total CD8+ and CD8+ TEMRA repertoires, 15 to 20 and five Susac-specific public clones, respectively, were identified. Susac syndrome CD8+ repertoires showed clonal expansion, highest in CD8+ TEMRA cells and greater in clinically active than remitting patients.

High-throughput TCR beta sequencing profiled peripheral blood CD8+ and CD4+ T cells from healthy donors, Susac syndrome patients and multiple sclerosis patients. The Susac syndrome patients fulfilled recently defined diagnostic criteria for definite or probable disease. Bulk CD8+ and CD4+ T cells were purified magnetically by negative isolation, whereas CD8+ TEMRA cells were enriched by FACS. Blood was collected in EDTA tubes and processed within 24 hours, with PBMCs isolated through density gradient centrifugation. PBMCs intended for TCR sequencing were frozen in liquid nitrogen and were later thawed in a 37 degrees C water bath. The sorted or isolated CD4+, CD8+ and CD8+ TEMRA cells had a purity of 90% or higher. V is cut by 3 bases and J by 6 bases, and the space between the germline ends is 6 bases. As encoded in the germline V gene, CDR1 is WSHSY while CDR2 is SAAADI. The CDR3 measures 11 amino acids from cysteine to phenylalanine. Only the CDR3 portion is preserved as DNA: 33 bases, with reading frame beginning at the first base.

RNA was extracted using the RNeasy kit, and 0.5 to 1 microgram was reverse transcribed with random hexamers. The immunoSEQ multiplex PCR assay, covering 54 Vbeta and 13 Jbeta segments, was used to amplify TCR beta CDR3 regions. Bias from PCR amplification was corrected by using a synthetic template baseline for primer optimization and for computational correction. The original methods were these. Reads were assigned to V, D and J genes according to IMGT and analyzed in immunoSEQ Analyzer, with only productive sequences retained. To calculate clonality, Shannon entropy was normalized by log2 of the number of productive unique sequences and then subtracted from one. Public and private clones were assessed among the 100 most prevalent clones of each patient and control. Clones were defined as Susac-specific when absent from the healthy and MS cohorts, from about 1,100 published viral clones and from other ImmuneACCESS disease sequences. TCRdb trimmed the raw reads at Q25, called clones with MiXCR and kept productive beta chains. Records with the same CDR3 protein are collapsed into one entry carrying the most frequent genes and DNA. For this entry, the V and J calls and clone size follow TCRdb and not the study's own pipeline. The sample data list approximately 100,000 distinct CDR3 sequences, and around 94% of these were observed just once. The ten largest clonotypes hold about 0.41% of the sample.

Comments on this clonotype: The antigen it binds to is not known. No per-base quality is available; no much larger clone lies one base away.

The chain is made from TRBV10-2 and TRBJ2-7, with TRBD1 perhaps the D gene, on 5 matching bases. Sequencing input: CD8+ T cells from PBMCs. The sequence derives from a human donor with Susac syndrome. The nucleotide sequence is given as TGCGCCAGCAGTGAAGGGGCCGAGCAGTACTTC. It is translated as CASSEGAEQYF.